This TCR beta chain was sequenced for a study of blood T cell repertoires in COVID-19. CDR3 length equals 14 residues. In germline, CDR1 is PRHDT, CDR2 FYEKMQ (reference sequence). Trimming took off 5 bases at V and 6 bases at J, with 16 bases between the two ends. Sequenced by immunoSEQ multiplex PCR; TCRdb stores in-frame clones only, minus some. The sample lists 90,000 to 120,000 clones, 80% to 90% occurring once. This TCR came from a man aged 60 to 69 with acute or convalescent COVID-19. The V call is TRBV13, the J call TRBJ1-1; D remains unclear. The material sequenced was peripheral blood. The CDR3, as DNA: TGTGCCAGCAGCCCCGGGGTGCGAGGAGCTGAAGCTTTCTTT. Its translation is CASSPGVRGAEAFF. Using reference TRBV13 and TRBJ1-1 for the parts outside the CDR3, the full variable domain is AAGVIQSPRHLIKEKRETATLKCYPIPRHDTVYWYQQGPGQDPQFLISFYEKMQSDKGSIPDRFSAQQFSDYHSELNMSSLELGDSALYFCASSPGVRGAEAFFGQGTRLTVV.